This T cell receptor beta chain appears in the sequencing data of a study of T cells in Graves' hyperthyroidism and ophthalmopathy (dated by TCRdb to between 2019 and 2020). In the study overall: Peripheral blood samples were taken at initial diagnosis, before any treatment was given. A discovery cohort of fewer than 110 patients, roughly 43 with Graves' ophthalmopathy and 55 to 60 with stable Graves' hyperthyroidism, was used to find distinguishing TCR V-J signatures. Prospective prediction of ophthalmopathy was tested in an independent validation cohort of 18 to 20 hyperthyroidism patients and around 16 patients who later progressed to ophthalmopathy. For training and testing, the roughly 93 patients in the discovery cohort were randomly divided in a 7:3 ratio. In addition, the study compared T-cell repertoires in thyroid tissue and in blood from roughly 6 Graves' hyperthyroidism patients. Once sampling was done, hyperthyroidism patients were given methimazole at a starting dose of 30 mg daily, whereas ophthalmopathy patients were given high-dose intravenous methylprednisolone. TCR Vbeta CDR3 sequencing of 130 to 150 peripheral blood samples (43 ophthalmopathy, 75 or so hyperthyroidism and approximately 17 progressor patients) is reported in the paper.

The CDR3 goes from the cysteine to the phenylalanine over 14 residues. The CDR3 DNA has 42 bases and is translated from base 1. Unmatched junction bases come to 1, with V trimmed by 1 base and J by 1 base. Reading the germline V gene gives CDR1 KGHSH and CDR2 LQKENI. TCR beta CDR3 regions were amplified from RNA transcripts. The TCR CDR3 was subjected to a first round of RT-PCR using the HTBI primer set and the Qiagen OneStep RT-PCR kit. Libraries were constructed in a second round of multiplex PCR, after which size selection and purification were carried out. Paired-end sequencing of the libraries was performed with 100 bp reads on an Illumina HiSeq2000. Regarding the original processing steps: SOAPnuke was used to process the raw data, throwing out any read that contained adapters or uncalled bases, had a mean Phred below 15, or lacked an exact constant-primer or identifier match. High-quality paired reads were merged using COPE v1.2.5, and each unique nucleotide sequence was defined as a clonotype. MiTCR v1.1 was used to align clonotypes to the IMGT TRBV, TRBD and TRBJ reference segments. The analysis was restricted to V-J combinations with a frequency above 0.0001, which together covered roughly 99% of the repertoires. The TCS score was defined as the ratio of F50 (clonal expansion) to E x V (chaos), calculated using BLOSUM62-based TCRdist between CDR3 peptides within each V-J. Welch's t-statistics and random forest reduced fewer than 600 V-J features to 13, which were used in a naive Bayes classifier (R e1071). TCRdb reprocessed the public reads (quality trimming at Q25 with fastp, clone calling with MiXCR) and kept in-frame beta chains. Each record represents a unique CDR3 protein, reported with the most common genes and DNA among its rows. For this entry, the V and J calls and clone size follow TCRdb and not the study's own pipeline. The sample yields nearly 600,000 distinct CDR3 sequences; over 12% were counted once. Of the sample, less than 9% is held by the ten largest clones.

This clonotype has ten or more counts. Its antigen is still unknown. The record has no base qualities; no much larger clone is one base away. Moderately to severely active disease, a Clinical Activity Score of at least 3, a NOSPECS grade of at least 4, and a duration under 3 months were present in ophthalmopathy patients. The study excluded patients with uncontrolled infections, other autoimmune diseases, pregnancy or lactation. Diagnoses relied on clinical symptoms, serum thyroxine and TRAb, thyroid ultrasound and orbital computed tomography. Ficoll-Paque density gradient centrifugation was used to isolate PBMCs from about 10 ml of fresh peripheral blood. Total RNA was extracted with Trizol reagent, and quality was checked on an Agilent 2100 Bioanalyzer. The paper's findings and limits, for the study overall: Most expanded thyroid clonotypes (frequency above 0.001) were also detected in blood, a finding suggesting that blood repertoires may reflect thyroid immune responses. Sample size was not statistically predetermined, and investigators were not blinded to group allocation. In validation, progression to ophthalmopathy was predicted by the model with approximately 67% sensitivity and 72.22% specificity, a median of roughly 6 months before onset. A 13 V-J signature model separated ophthalmopathy from stable hyperthyroidism, with 87.88% sensitivity and approximately 81% specificity in cross-validation and 80%/75% in testing.

This clonotype was obtained from a woman under 30 with Graves' ophthalmopathy. Sample: blood. This chain is built from TRBV18 and TRBJ2-7; the junction holds 7 bases that match TRBD1. The nucleotides read TGTGCCAGCTCACCACGGGACAGTTCCTACGAGCAGTACTTC. Translated, this is CASSPRDSSYEQYF.